This T cell receptor (beta chain) derives from a study of identical twins. The study, taken as a whole, reports: Out-of-frame alpha sequences shared by twins showed excess low generation probability. In cord blood, abundant beta clonotypes had fewer insertions; memory showed no trend.

Addition of a universal primer site occurred through template switching, and cDNA carried unique molecular identifiers. Each CDR3 protein is one row after TCRdb ran MiXCR on the 5' RACE reads. The sample consists of about 530,000 distinct CDR3 sequences, 20% to 25% of them appearing once. Of note for this clonotype: Its matching antigen is unknown.

The CDR3 is made up of 19 amino acids. Trimming at V came to 4 bases and at J to 2 bases, leaving 12 bases not matched to a gene. Germline CDR1 reads DFQATT; CDR2 reads SNEGSKA (reference sequence). This sample was also put to use in a study of yellow fever vaccine responses in identical twins.

This TCR was sampled from a young woman in good health. The sample comprised CD4+ T cells sorted from blood. V and J are TRBV20-1 and TRBJ2-2; TRBD2 matches at 14 bases. The CDR3 DNA follows: TGCAGTGCTAAGGGACTAGCGGGGGATTCCCTCCTTAACACCGGGGAGCTGTTTTTT. It encodes CSAKGLAGDSLLNTGELFF.